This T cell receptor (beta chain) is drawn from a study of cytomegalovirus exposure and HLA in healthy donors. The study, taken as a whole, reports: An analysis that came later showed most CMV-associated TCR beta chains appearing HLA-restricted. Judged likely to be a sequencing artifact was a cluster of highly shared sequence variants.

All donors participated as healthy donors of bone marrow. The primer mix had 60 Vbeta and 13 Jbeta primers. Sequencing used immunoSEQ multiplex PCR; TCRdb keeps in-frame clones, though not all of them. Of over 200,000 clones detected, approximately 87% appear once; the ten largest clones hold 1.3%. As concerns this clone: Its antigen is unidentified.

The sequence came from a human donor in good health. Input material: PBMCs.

DNA for the CDR3: TGCGCCAGCAGACGGGACAGGTGGACTAATGAAAAACTGTTTTTT. Its protein is CASRRDRWTNEKLFF. The chain joins TRBV5-1 to TRBJ1-4; TRBD1 agrees at 8 bases. With 5 bases clipped from V and 2 bases from J, the junction kept 5 bases outside the gene matches. Germline lookup yields CDR1 SGHRS and CDR2 YFSETQ. The length of the CDR3 is 15 residues.